The 14 T cell receptor beta chains given below trace back to one sample, sequenced in a study of long-term antiretroviral therapy in people with HIV. It was version v3.0 of the immunoSEQ assay that was run at survey level. TCRdb's copy holds only in-frame clones and misses some; the assay was immunoSEQ multiplex PCR. The sample records 15,000 to 20,000 clones, roughly four fifths being singletons. The sequences come from unsorted PBMCs, collected just before starting antiretroviral therapy. These receptors originate from a man between 40 and 49 years old with HIV.

CDR3 sequence (DNA): TGTGCCAGCTCACCTCGACAGGGGGTAAATAATTCACCCCTCCACTTT. This sequence encodes CASSPRQGVNNSPLHF. This rearrangement joins TRBV18 to TRBJ1-6, with 9 bases aligning to TRBD1. The CDR3 covers 16 residues. CDR1 is KGHSH, CDR2 LQKENI, per germline. V lost 3 bases, J lost 5 bases, and 5 bases stayed unmatched.

The chain employs TRBV9 and TRBJ1-1, with D uncertain. The germline V and J ends were trimmed by 0 bases and 0 bases, with 9 bases remaining between them. CDR1 and CDR2 from the germline V gene are SGDLS and YYNGEE. The CDR3 contains 15 residues. DNA of the CDR3: TGTGCCAGCAGCGTAGATGAGGCATTGAACACTGAAGCTTTCTTT. Its protein is CASSVDEALNTEAFF.

This clone is termed medium-sized (0.01 to 0.1%). The chain is built from TRBV19 and TRBJ1-4; D remains unclear. Looked up from germline, CDR1 is LNHDA and CDR2 is SQIVND (reference sequence). This CDR3 is 12 amino acids long. V was clipped by 5 bases and J by 11 bases, with 12 bases between them. In DNA form, the CDR3 reads TGTGCCAGTAGTGAGGACGTCCGGAAACTGTTTTTT. Translating gives CASSEDVRKLFF.

Relative to its sample, this clone is medium-sized. This chain links TRBV6-6 with TRBJ2-2; the match to TRBD1 covers 7 bases. CDR3 length: 15 residues. The J segment lost 8 bases and the V segment lost 5 bases, leaving 11 bases of the junction unmatched. Germline lookup yields CDR1 MNHNY and CDR2 SVGAGI (reference sequence). The CDR3 spells CASSVTGIAQGELFF. The CDR3 DNA follows: TGTGCCAGCAGTGTGACAGGGATCGCGCAAGGGGAGCTGTTTTTT.

The rearrangement uses TRBV6-6 and TRBJ2-1; 7 nucleotides align to TRBD2. Germline-derived CDR1 and CDR2 are MNHNY and SVGAGI (reference sequence). The J segment lost 5 bases and the V segment lost 6 bases, leaving 10 bases of the junction unmatched. The CDR3 loop spans 15 amino acids. The CDR3 loop reads CASSPLTGGHNEQFF. Here the CDR3 DNA reads TGTGCCAGCAGCCCTTTAACGGGAGGTCACAATGAGCAGTTCTTC.

This chain links TRBV7-8 with TRBJ1-3; a possible D gene is TRBD1 (6 bases). In germline, CDR1 is SGHVS, CDR2 FQNEAQ. This CDR3 comprises 14 residues. V was clipped by 7 bases and J by 2 bases, with 12 bases between them. The CDR3 sequence is CASTPDRTGNTIYF. The CDR3 DNA is TGTGCCAGCACCCCCGACAGGACTGGAAACACCATATATTTT.

V usage is TRBV6-5 and J usage is TRBJ1-3; D is undetermined. Deletions cut 6 bases from V and 2 bases from J, with 8 bases between. The V gene's germline CDR1 is MNHEY and CDR2 SVGAGI. This CDR3 contains 13 residues. The CDR3 DNA sequence: TGTGCCAGCAGCGACGATACTGGAAACACCATATATTTT. Its translation: CASSDDTGNTIYF.

CDR3 amino acids: CASSRGPLSNTGELFF. The CDR3 DNA reads TGTGCCAGCAGCCGTGGGCCGCTGTCAAACACCGGGGAGCTGTTTTTT. The rearrangement links TRBV4-2 to TRBJ2-2; D uncertain. CDR1 and CDR2 from the germline V gene are LGHNA and YNFKEQ. Trimming took off 4 bases at V and 2 bases at J, with 14 bases between the two ends. This CDR3 has 16 amino acids.

This clone has just a few counts. V is TRBV7-3 and J is TRBJ2-6, with 9 bases fitting TRBD2. Germline V gene sequence: CDR1 SGHTA, CDR2 FQGTGA. CDR3 size: 19 residues. V lost 5 bases, J lost 1 base, and 12 bases stayed unmatched. CDR3 nucleotides: TGTGCCAGCAGCCCATATGTGGCGGGAGGGCCGTCTGGGGCCAACGTCCTGACTTTC. This encodes CASSPYVAGGPSGANVLTF.

The chain uses TRBV15 and TRBJ1-5; no firm D call. The CDR3 runs to 13 residues. CDR1 is LNHNV, CDR2 YYDKDF, per germline (reference sequence). V lost 1 base, J lost 5 bases, and 6 bases lay in between. For the CDR3, the DNA is TGTGCCACCAGCAGAGGGGGAGATCAGCCCCAGCATTTT. It encodes CATSRGGDQPQHF.

Only a few counts were recorded for this clone. The V call is TRBV5-8, the J call TRBJ1-1, with TRBD1 matching over 8 bases. Looked up from germline, CDR1 is SGHTS and CDR2 is YDEGEE. The CDR3 runs to 14 residues. V lost 1 base, J lost 4 bases, and 3 bases stayed unmatched. CDR3 sequence: CASSLQGASTEAFF. The CDR3 coding sequence is TGTGCCAGCAGCTTGCAGGGGGCAAGCACTGAAGCTTTCTTT. The full variable domain, with the rest looked up from reference TRBV5-8 and TRBJ1-1, is EAGVTQSPTHLIKTRGQQATLRCSPISGHTSVYWYQQALGLGLQFLLWYDEGEERNRGNFPPRFSGRQFPNYSSELNVNALELEDSALYLCASSLQGASTEAFFGQGTRLTVV.

DNA for the CDR3: TGCGCCAGCAGCTCAGGGGGGAGCGTAAGCACAGATACGCAGTATTTT. Its translation: CASSSGGSVSTDTQYF. This chain joins TRBV5-1 and TRBJ2-3, with D perhaps matching TRBD1 (7 bases). Germline V lookup: CDR1 SGHRS, CDR2 YFSETQ. V lost 3 bases, J lost 0 bases, and 14 bases lay in between. The CDR3 runs to 16 residues. The whole variable domain, filled in from reference TRBV5-1 and TRBJ2-3, reads KAGVTQTPRYLIKTRGQQVTLSCSPISGHRSVSWYQQTPGQGLQFLFEYFSETQRNKGNFPGRFSGRQFSNSRSEMNVSTLELGDSALYLCASSSGGSVSTDTQYFGPGTRLTVL.

The chain has TRBV27 and TRBJ1-2; D is unresolved. The CDR3 sequence is 11 residues long. The V end was cut by 5 bases, the J end by 4 bases, with 5 bases between. Germline CDR1 and CDR2: MNHEY and SMNVEV (reference sequence). CDR3 DNA: TGTGCCAGCAGTCCGGGCTATGGCTACACCTTC. Protein: CASSPGYGYTF.

The rearrangement uses TRBV2 and TRBJ1-6, with D possibly TRBD1 on 5 matching bases. Germline loops: CDR1 SNHLY, CDR2 FYNNEI. Trimming shortened V by 2 bases and J by 10 bases, and 15 bases separated the two germline ends. The CDR3 totals 15 residues. The CDR3, as DNA: TGTGCCAGCAGTGAACCTCGAGGGGCGGGCTCACCCCTCCACTTT. It is translated as CASSEPRGAGSPLHF.